Presented here are 20 T cell receptor beta chains from one specimen sequenced in a study of T cells after posttransplantation cyclophosphamide (dated by TCRdb to 2016 to 2017). The library came from the immunoSEQ multiplex PCR assay. Not all clones reach the TCRdb copy of this immuneACCESS table, which keeps in-frame sequences only. Checked studies attribute under half of the gap to unresolved V genes and leave the rest unexplained. The sample includes 35,000 to 50,000 clones, with 80% to 95% observed a single time. Jointly, the top ten make up about 2.5% of the sample. The treatment or condition label, read with the paper, signifies: high-dose cyclophosphamide on days +3 and +4 as single-agent GVHD prophylaxis. For conditioning, the PTCy patients got busulfan and fludarabine, then a related or unrelated marrow graft, followed by cyclophosphamide on days +3 and +4. The specimen was PBMCs, collected 55 to 70 days after allogeneic stem cell transplant with posttransplant cyclophosphamide. These receptor sequences come from a male patient aged 60 to 75 who received an allogeneic stem cell transplant from a related donor and was CMV-positive. The graft donor may be the source of some T cells after a transplant.

This clone turned up a few times. The chain joins TRBV19 to TRBJ2-7; 8 bases are a match to TRBD2. Germline V CDR1 and CDR2: LNHDA, SQIVND (reference sequence). Trimming took 3 bases from V and 2 from J; bases not matched to a gene: 15. This CDR3 is built from 18 residues. The DNA of the CDR3 is TGTGCCAGTAGTATTCTTCCGCCTCGCGGGGGGACGACCTACGAGCAGTACTTC. Amino acid sequence: CASSILPPRGGTTYEQYF.

The V and J genes are TRBV6-1 and TRBJ1-1, with TRBD1 as a possible D gene (5 bases). V lost 5 bases, J lost 5 bases, and 12 bases lay in between. The CDR3 has 13 amino acids. Germline CDR1 MNHNS, CDR2 SASEGT. CDR3 nucleotides: TGTGCCAGCAGTAGGACCCGGGGGACTGAAGCTTTCTTT. The encoded protein is CASSRTRGTEAFF.

This rearrangement joins TRBV18 to TRBJ2-7, with TRBD1 as a possible D gene (6 bases). V dropped 3 bases and J dropped 6 bases, with 18 bases sitting between them. The CDR3 totals 15 residues. Germline CDR1 KGHSH, CDR2 LQKENI. The CDR3 reads CASSPMTGMHSEQYV. For the CDR3, the DNA is TGTGCCAGCTCACCCATGACAGGAATGCACAGCGAGCAGTACGTC.

V is TRBV13 and J is TRBJ2-1; 9 nucleotides match TRBD2. J was trimmed by 4 bases and V by 4 bases; bases with no gene match: 8. Germline lookup yields CDR1 PRHDT and CDR2 FYEKMQ (reference sequence). This CDR3 is built from 16 residues. In DNA form, the CDR3 reads TGTGCCAGCAGCTCCCTGGTAGCGGGGGAATACAATGAGCAGTTCTTC. It is translated as CASSSLVAGEYNEQFF.

Note on this clone: The same CDR3 is also encoded by other DNA sequences in this sample. This sequence joins TRBV5-1 and TRBJ1-6; unclear D gene. The germline V gene has CDR1 SGHRS and CDR2 YFSETQ. The CDR3 sequence is 16 residues long. Trimming cost V 0 bases and J 7 bases, with 14 bases left between them. CDR3 amino acids: CASSLAGPEKNSPLHF. CDR3 DNA sequence: TGCGCCAGCAGCTTGGCTGGTCCAGAAAAGAATTCACCCCTCCACTTT.

The V call is TRBV19, the J call TRBJ1-3; 8 bases are a match to TRBD1. This CDR3 region has 15 residues. Germline V gives CDR1 LNHDA, CDR2 SQIVND (reference sequence). Losses at the gene ends were 7 bases for V and 0 bases for J; bases not matched to a gene: 5. CDR3 coding DNA: TGTGCCAGTACCAACAGGGGGGGCTCTGGAAACACCATATATTTT. Its translation: CASTNRGGSGNTIYF.

This chain connects TRBV27 to TRBJ1-2, with 7 bases aligning to TRBD1. Germline values: CDR1 MNHEY, CDR2 SMNVEV (reference sequence). The CDR3 sequence is 13 residues long. The junction had 5 bases not matched to a gene; V was cut back by 8 bases and J by 2 bases. The CDR3 DNA reads TGTGCCAGCGAACAGGGGCCCAACTATGGCTACACCTTC. As protein: CASEQGPNYGYTF.

J is TRBJ1-5 and V is TRBV2, with TRBD1 matching over 8 bases. This CDR3 is 14 amino acids long. CDR1 is SNHLY and CDR2 is FYNNEI in the germline V gene. The junction had 11 bases not matched to a gene; V was cut back by 9 bases and J by 7 bases. CDR3 in amino acids: CASSGTGAYQPQHF. The CDR3 region has the DNA TGTGCCAGTTCCGGGACAGGAGCCTACCAGCCCCAGCATTTT.

This clone was seen a single time. The chain carries TRBV7-6 and TRBJ2-7; weak D call: TRBD2 (6 bases). The CDR3 is 15 amino acids. Germline V lookup: CDR1 SGHVS, CDR2 FNYEAQ. V lost 2 bases and J lost 0, with 11 bases in between. The CDR3 coding sequence is TGTGCCAGCAGCTTAAGACTAGGGCCCTCCTACGAGCAGTACTTC. It codes for CASSLRLGPSYEQYF.

The V and J genes are TRBV19 and TRBJ2-1, with TRBD2 matching over 8 bases. The CDR3 has 17 residues. The germline V gene encodes CDR1 LNHDA and CDR2 SQIVND (reference sequence). V shed 5 bases, J shed 7 bases, and the junction held 16 bases outside the gene matches. The CDR3: CASSEPVALAEWNEQFF. CDR3 DNA: TGTGCCAGTAGTGAACCCGTCGCACTAGCGGAGTGGAATGAGCAGTTCTTC.

The V call is TRBV5-1, the J call TRBJ2-7, with D unresolved. Germline-derived CDR1 and CDR2 are SGHRS and YFSETQ. The CDR3 loop spans 14 amino acids. Trimming cost V 3 bases and J 4 bases, with 14 bases left between them. DNA of the CDR3: TGCGCCAGCAGCTCGACTCCCGGCTGGTACGAGCAGTACTTC. Translated, it gives CASSSTPGWYEQYF.

The chain combines TRBV6-1 with TRBJ1-3; 8 nucleotides line up with TRBD1. The V gene end was trimmed by 2 bases and the J gene end by 7 bases; junction bases not matched to a gene: 4. This CDR3 contains 14 residues. Germline CDR1 MNHNS, CDR2 SASEGT. The CDR3 DNA reads TGTGCCAGCAGTGAATGGGACAGGAGGAACACCATATATTTT. It specifies CASSEWDRRNTIYF.

This chain joins TRBV7-9 and TRBJ2-1, with 8 bases lining up with TRBD2. The CDR3 runs 17 residues. V lost 1 base to trimming and J lost 4 bases; unmatched junction nucleotides: 9. Germline V CDR1 and CDR2: SEHNR, FQNEAQ (reference sequence). The CDR3 nucleotides read TGTGCCAGCAGCTTAGAATTAGCGGGGAAACCTTACAATGAGCAGTTCTTC. Its protein product is CASSLELAGKPYNEQFF.

This sequence joins TRBV28 and TRBJ2-6; 9 bases line up with TRBD1. CDR3 length: 20 residues. J was trimmed by 0 bases and V by 4 bases; bases with no gene match: 13. CDR1 and CDR2 (germline): MDHEN, SYDVKM. The CDR3 bases are TGTGCCAGCAGTTCCCCTTGGGGGACAGGGACTTTCTCTGGGGCCAACGTCCTGACTTTC. Protein sequence: CASSSPWGTGTFSGANVLTF.

The chain couples TRBV27 to TRBJ2-7; TRBD2 aligns across 10 bases. Germline values: CDR1 MNHEY, CDR2 SMNVEV (reference sequence). The CDR3 extends over 15 amino acids. After removal of 5 bases from V and 5 bases from J, the junction contained 9 bases not matched to a gene. The CDR3 bases are TGTGCCAGCAGTGAAGCGGGGGGGCTGATGCACGAGCAGTACTTC. This codes for CASSEAGGLMHEQYF.

This clone was counted only a few times. J is TRBJ2-3 and V is TRBV28; 7 bases are shared with TRBD1. Germline assignment: CDR1 MDHEN and CDR2 SYDVKM. The trim removed 3 bases at V and 3 bases at J, leaving 9 bases unmatched. The CDR3 runs 16 residues. CDR3 sequence reads: CASSLQGELETDTQYF. CDR3 nucleotide sequence: TGTGCCAGCAGTTTGCAGGGGGAATTGGAAACAGATACGCAGTATTTT.

This chain joins TRBV6-1 and TRBJ2-7; no clear D. Germline values: CDR1 MNHNS, CDR2 SASEGT. Trimming pared 2 bases from V and 1 base from J, leaving 9 bases between. The CDR3 covers 14 residues. This chain's CDR3 is CASSELGGSYEQYF. The CDR3 nucleotides read TGTGCCAGCAGTGAACTCGGCGGATCCTACGAGCAGTACTTC.

The genes are TRBV7-6 and TRBJ1-3, with D maybe TRBD1 (6 bases). The germline CDR1 and CDR2 sequences are SGHVS and FNYEAQ. This CDR3 spans 13 amino acids. The V end was cut by 10 bases, the J end by 0 bases, with 10 bases between. Here the CDR3 reads CATEGDSGNTIYF. In nucleotides, the CDR3 is TGTGCCACCGAGGGGGACTCTGGAAACACCATATATTTT.

The V call is TRBV28, the J call TRBJ2-1; D is perhaps TRBD1 (5 bases). The CDR3 totals 16 residues. Trimming pared 5 bases from V and 0 bases from J, leaving 14 bases between. Germline CDR1 reads MDHEN; CDR2 reads SYDVKM. This CDR3 reads CASSTRQILSYNEQFF. CDR3 DNA sequence: TGTGCCAGCAGTACAAGACAGATCCTCTCCTACAATGAGCAGTTCTTC.

The V call is TRBV14, the J call TRBJ1-1; TRBD1 might be the D (5 bases). V was shortened by 1 base and J by 8 bases, with 14 bases between the two germline ends. From germline, CDR1 is SGHDN and CDR2 FVKESK. The CDR3 contains 14 residues. In DNA form, the CDR3 reads TGTGCCAGCAGCCAAGTCATGGGGAAGGGGGAAGCTTTCTTT. It encodes CASSQVMGKGEAFF.